The T cell receptor beta chain under discussion was sequenced for a study of blood T cell repertoires in COVID-19. Measured with immunoSEQ multiplex PCR; TCRdb has only the in-frame clones, and not every one. This sample has 70,000 or so clones, with more than 80% found just once. This clonotype originated in a man under 40 with acute or convalescent COVID-19. The source material was peripheral blood.

CDR3 loop: CATGRDINTEAFF. CDR3 in DNA: TGTGCCACCGGGAGGGACATCAACACTGAAGCTTTCTTT. V and J are TRBV2 and TRBJ1-1; possibly TRBD1 for D (6 bases). Trimming removed 10 bases at V and 2 bases at J, with 14 bases between. The CDR3 contains 13 residues. CDR1 is SNHLY, CDR2 FYNNEI, per germline.